This TCR beta chain emerged from a study of OX40 agonist ivuxolimab in advanced cancers. Method: immunoSEQ multiplex PCR; TCRdb's copy keeps in-frame clones and lacks some. The sample includes tens of thousands of clones, 65% to 90% seen only once; the top ten take 1.4% to 1.5%. V lost 1 base and J lost 2, with 5 bases in between. The CDR3 length is 14 residues. CDR1 is SEHNR and CDR2 is FQNEAQ in the germline V gene (reference sequence). This chain joins TRBV7-9 and TRBJ2-2, with no clear D. This specimen consisted of CD4+ or CD8+ T cells sorted from blood, obtained in a trial of the OX40 agonist ivuxolimab. This TCR came from an adult with an advanced solid tumor such as melanoma, head and neck, liver or kidney cancer. The CDR3: CASSLGANTGELFF. The CDR3 DNA follows: TGTGCCAGCAGCTTAGGGGCAAACACCGGGGAGCTGTTTTTT.